This TCR beta chain was recovered during a study of glioma-infiltrating T cells. The overall study: Before surgery, glioma patients received dexamethasone for at most six days. Findings and caveats of the study: Tissue-blood divergence was below expectation in non-neoplastic patients, above in gliomas. A blood CDR3 motif signature was depleted in highly divergent patients.

This clonotype has just a few counts. Its antigen is still unknown. The CDR3 length is 14 residues. Germline assignment: CDR1 MDHEN and CDR2 SYDVKM. The V segment lost 7 bases and the J segment 3 bases; nucleotides outside the gene matches: 6. Amplification of TCR alpha and beta CDR3 regions from RNA used iRepertoire nested multiplex PCR. TCRdb re-called the multiplex PCR reads through MiXCR, storing one row per CDR3 protein. The table shows about 400,000 distinct CDR3 sequences, with around 38% occurring only once. The sequencing input was glioma tissue, nonneoplastic brain tissue, or PBMCs (not recorded which). The origin of this receptor is a human donor with low-grade glioma or glioblastoma, undergoing nonglioma brain surgery, or in good health (not recorded which). The rearrangement uses TRBV28 and TRBJ2-7, with 10 bases lining up with TRBD1. The CDR3 nucleotides read TGTGCCAGCACCTTGACAGGGGGCATCTACGAGCAGTACTTC. Its protein is CASTLTGGIYEQYF.